This passage covers 32 T cell receptor beta chains from one sample sequenced in a study of T cells after yellow fever vaccination. One entry per CDR3 protein results from TCRdb running MiXCR on the 5' RACE reads. This table has 150,000 to 200,000 distinct CDR3 sequences, more than 5.5% appearing once. The sequencing used CD4+ T cells sorted from PBMCs, collected about 5 days after the first yellow fever vaccination. All receptors derive from a man aged 18 to 35 who received the YFV17D yellow fever vaccine.

This clonotype was seen ten or more times. The chain joins TRBV11-2 to TRBJ2-1; 9 nucleotides align to TRBD2. Germline V lookup: CDR1 SGHAT, CDR2 FQNNGV. V lost 0 bases and J lost 3; bases outside the gene matches: 6. CDR3 length: 17 amino acids. CDR3 bases: TGTGCCAGCAGCTTAGATCGGGGCGGGGGGGTCTACAATGAGCAGTTCTTC. Translated: CASSLDRGGGVYNEQFF. Full variable domain (outside the CDR3, taken from reference TRBV11-2 and TRBJ2-1): EAGVAQSPRYKIIEKRQSVAFWCNPISGHATLYWYQQILGQGPKLLIQFQNNGVVDDSQLPKDRFSAERLKGVDSTLKIQPAKLEDSAVYLCASSLDRGGGVYNEQFFGPGTRLTVL.

This clonotype was seen ten or more times. J is TRBJ2-7 and V is TRBV5-1; weak D call: TRBD1 (7 bases). Between the trimmed V and J ends, which lost 2 bases and 5 bases, there was a span of 17 bases. The CDR3 has 15 residues. Germline V gene data show CDR1 as SGHRS and CDR2 as YFSETQ. CDR3 amino acids: CASSLQGTPLNEQYV. The CDR3 coding sequence is TGCGCCAGCAGCTTACAGGGGACTCCTCTGAACGAGCAGTACGTC.

The chain is built from TRBV18 and TRBJ1-5, with D unclear. Trimming removed 4 bases at V and 4 bases at J, with 8 bases between. This CDR3 has 13 amino acids. CDR1 and CDR2 from the germline V gene are KGHSH and LQKENI. This CDR3 is CASSLKPNQPQHF. The CDR3, as DNA: TGTGCCAGCTCACTCAAGCCGAATCAGCCCCAGCATTTT.

This clonotype came up many times. The rearrangement uses TRBV5-1 and TRBJ2-5; TRBD2 might be the D (6 bases). The V and J ends lost 0 bases and 3 bases respectively, with 9 bases between them. This CDR3 region has 14 residues. The germline gives CDR1 SGHRS, CDR2 YFSETQ. The CDR3, as DNA: TGCGCCAGCAGCTTGGGGACTACTAAAGAGACCCAGTACTTC. Protein product: CASSLGTTKETQYF. Drawing the rest from reference TRBV5-1 and TRBJ2-5, the complete variable domain is KAGVTQTPRYLIKTRGQQVTLSCSPISGHRSVSWYQQTPGQGLQFLFEYFSETQRNKGNFPGRFSGRQFSNSRSEMNVSTLELGDSALYLCASSLGTTKETQYFGPGTRLLVL.

This clonotype was observed many times. The rearrangement links TRBV4-3 to TRBJ2-5, with D possibly being TRBD1 (6 bases). CDR3 length: 14 amino acids. Trimming pared 5 bases from V and 7 bases from J, leaving 17 bases between. The V gene's germline CDR1 is LGHNA and CDR2 YSLEER. The CDR3 DNA sequence: TGCGCCAGCAGCGAAACCAGGGGCTTGGGGACCCAGTACTTC. Translation gives CASSETRGLGTQYF.

The genes are TRBV10-3 and TRBJ2-2; D is unresolved. The ends were cut back, 8 bases at V and 4 bases at J, with 20 bases in the middle. The CDR3 spans 16 residues. CDR1 is ENHRY, CDR2 SYGVKD, per germline. The CDR3 DNA follows: TGTGCCATCCCCCCCCCCGCACCGTTGGGCACCGGGGAGCTGTTTTTT. As protein: CAIPPPAPLGTGELFF.

This clonotype was observed at least ten times. The genes are TRBV7-7 and TRBJ2-2; D may match TRBD1 or TRBD2 (6 bases each). CDR1 SSHAT and CDR2 FNYEAQ come from the germline V gene (reference sequence). This CDR3 is 15 amino acids long. Trimming left V 2 bases short and J 3 bases short, with 10 bases between. The CDR3 here is CASSLRGGYTGELFF. CDR3 nucleotides: TGTGCCAGCAGCTTAAGAGGGGGGTACACCGGGGAGCTGTTTTTT.

This clonotype has only a few counts. The chain carries TRBV4-1 and TRBJ1-5; 9 bases match TRBD1. The CDR3 has 18 amino acids. The germline V gene encodes CDR1 MGHRA and CDR2 YSYEKL. V lost 0 bases and J lost 1; bases outside the gene matches: 7. CDR3 sequence reads: CASSQEKGTGLSNQPQHF. The CDR3, as DNA: TGCGCCAGCAGCCAAGAAAAAGGGACAGGGTTAAGCAATCAGCCCCAGCATTTT.

This clonotype was picked up many times. The chain is built from TRBV9 and TRBJ1-4; maybe TRBD1 (5 bases). There are 15 residues in the CDR3. Germline lookup yields CDR1 SGDLS and CDR2 YYNGEE. Trimming shortened V by 0 bases and J by 7 bases, and 13 bases separated the two germline ends. The CDR3 nucleotides read TGTGCCAGCAGCGTAGGAGGGGCCTCACGTGAAAAACTGTTTTTT. It is translated as CASSVGGASREKLFF.

The table lists this clonotype with many counts. The V and J genes are TRBV6-2 or TRBV6-3 and TRBJ1-4; D ambiguous. CDR3 length: 16 residues. V was clipped by 7 bases and J by 13 bases, with 28 bases between them. Germline V gene lookup returns CDR1 MNHEY and CDR2 SVGEGT. CDR3: CASTPAVYRVRRGLFF. The CDR3, as DNA: TGTGCCAGCACTCCCGCTGTATACCGGGTCCGCCGAGGACTGTTTTTT.

This clonotype was detected a few times. The CDR3, as DNA: TGTGCCACCAGTGATATGGGACTTTGGCATTTT. The encoded protein is CATSDMGLWHF. The chain has TRBV24-1 and TRBJ1-5, with TRBD1 as a possible D gene (5 bases). Germline-derived CDR1 and CDR2 are KGHDR and SFDVKD. V lost 3 bases and J lost 15, with 11 bases in between. The CDR3 is 11 amino acids.

This clonotype was recorded at least ten times. The chain combines TRBV5-1 with TRBJ1-1; no reliable D call. V was cut by 1 base and J by 2 bases, with 15 bases left in between. This CDR3 has 16 amino acids. CDR1 and CDR2 (germline): SGHRS, YFSETQ. CDR3 amino acids: CASSLSLTGDNTEAFF. CDR3 sequence (DNA): TGCGCCAGCAGCTTGTCATTGACGGGCGATAACACTGAAGCTTTCTTT.

This clonotype was observed many times. The gene calls are TRBV11-2 and TRBJ2-7; no clear D gene. CDR1 is SGHAT and CDR2 is FQNNGV in the germline V gene. Trimming cost V 5 bases and J 3 bases, with 11 bases left between them. The CDR3 is 13 amino acids. CDR3 in amino acids: CASSPGESYEQYF. For the CDR3, the DNA is TGTGCCAGCAGCCCGGGCGAAAGCTACGAGCAGTACTTC.

This clonotype was observed at least ten times. The chain employs TRBV5-1 and TRBJ2-7, with D perhaps TRBD1 (5 bases). The CDR3 runs to 15 residues. Germline-derived CDR1 and CDR2 are SGHRS and YFSETQ. V dropped 0 bases and J dropped 2 bases, with 12 bases sitting between them. The CDR3, as DNA: TGCGCCAGCAGCTTGGAACCCCGCAGGGCCTACGAGCAGTACTTC. It yields the protein CASSLEPRRAYEQYF.

Regarding this clonotype: A clone one base away is much larger, so this may be a read error. The chain links TRBV5-1 to TRBJ2-5, with a tentative D call TRBD2 (5 bases). Germline lookup yields CDR1 SGHRS and CDR2 YFSETQ. V was clipped by 0 bases and J by 7 bases, with 16 bases between them. This CDR3 is 15 amino acids long. For the CDR3, the DNA is TGCGCCAGCAGCTTGGCCGTCATAGCGTGGGCGACCCAGTACTTC. The encoded protein is CASSLAVIAWATQYF.

Only a few counts were recorded for this clonotype. V is TRBV18 and J is TRBJ1-3; 9 nucleotides line up with TRBD1. Germline V gene sequence: CDR1 KGHSH, CDR2 LQKENI. V lost 3 bases to trimming and J lost 2 bases; unmatched junction nucleotides: 5. The CDR3 is 16 amino acids. The CDR3 here is CASSPSRQGAGNTIYF. The CDR3 DNA follows: TGTGCCAGCTCACCCTCCAGACAGGGGGCTGGAAACACCATATATTTT. Combining the CDR3 with reference TRBV18 and TRBJ1-3 gives the whole variable domain NAGVMQNPRHLVRRRGQEARLRCSPMKGHSHVYWYRQLPEEGLKFMVYLQKENIIDESGMPKERFSAEFPKEGPSILRIQQVVRGDSAAYFCASSPSRQGAGNTIYFGEGSWLTVV.

This clonotype was detected ten times or more. The chain combines TRBV12-3 or TRBV12-4 with TRBJ1-2; 7 nucleotides line up with TRBD1. The CDR3 has 14 residues. Germline trimming cut 8 bases from V and 7 bases from J; bases unmatched to any gene: 13. CDR3 in amino acids: CASSRDRPEGGYTF. In DNA, the CDR3 is TGTGCCAGCTCCAGGGACAGACCTGAGGGTGGCTACACCTTC.

This chain uses TRBV7-2 with TRBJ1-2; D might be TRBD1 (6 bases). The germline CDR1 and CDR2 sequences are SGHTA and FQGNSA. This CDR3 region has 15 residues. Between the trimmed V and J ends, which lost 6 bases and 5 bases, there was a span of 19 bases. The CDR3 protein is CASRPTGSLSYGYTF. CDR3 in DNA: TGTGCCAGCAGGCCCACAGGGTCCCTATCTTATGGCTACACCTTC.

The rearrangement links TRBV11-2 to TRBJ2-5; D ambiguous. From germline, CDR1 is SGHAT and CDR2 FQNNGV. Trimming took off 3 bases at V and 1 base at J, with 6 bases between the two ends. CDR3 length: 13 residues. The CDR3 DNA follows: TGTGCCAGCAGCTTCGGCAGCCAAGAGACCCAGTACTTC. This gives the protein CASSFGSQETQYF.

The chain links TRBV12-3 or TRBV12-4 to TRBJ1-6; D call uncertain. Trimming pared 7 bases from V and 10 bases from J, leaving 11 bases between. This CDR3 is built from 12 residues. The CDR3 sequence is CASTSTASPLHF. In DNA form, the CDR3 reads TGTGCCAGCACCAGCACTGCGTCACCCCTCCACTTT.

Many counts were recorded for this clonotype. The chain joins TRBV10-3 to TRBJ1-5, with 12 bases aligning to TRBD1. Trimming cost V 6 bases and J 3 bases; bases outside gene matches: 6. Per the germline V gene, CDR1 is ENHRY and CDR2 is SYGVKD. The CDR3 is 16 amino acids. In nucleotides, the CDR3 is TGTGCCATCAGCGCCGGGACAGGGGGCAACAATCAGCCCCAGCATTTT. Amino acid sequence: CAISAGTGGNNQPQHF.

A word on this clonotype: This CDR3 is missing its conserved last phenylalanine or tryptophan, likely due to a read error. The rearrangement uses TRBV30 and TRBJ2-4, with D maybe TRBD2 (5 bases). The CDR3 has 15 residues. V lost 0 bases, J lost 11 bases, and 20 bases lay in between. Germline CDR1 reads GTSNPN; CDR2 reads SVGIG (reference sequence). The CDR3, as DNA: TGTGCCTGGAGTGTACTAGGCGGCGTCCTTTCGCTTCAGTACCTC. It translates to CAWSVLGGVLSLQYL.

The table lists this clonotype with many counts. J is TRBJ2-7 and V is TRBV7-9, with TRBD1 matching 8 bases. This CDR3 region has 15 residues. The V gene end was trimmed by 5 bases and the J gene end by 3 bases; junction bases not matched to a gene: 9. CDR1 is SEHNR, CDR2 FQNEAQ, per germline (reference sequence). CDR3 amino acids: CASSAQSTGVYEQYF. DNA for the CDR3: TGTGCCAGCAGCGCGCAGTCGACAGGGGTCTACGAGCAGTACTTC. Together with reference TRBV7-9 and TRBJ2-7, the CDR3 gives the full variable domain: DTGVSQNPRHKITKRGQNVTFRCDPISEHNRLYWYRQTLGQGPEFLTYFQNEAQLEKSRLLSDRFSAERPKGSFSTLEIQRTEQGDSAMYLCASSAQSTGVYEQYFGPGTRLTVT.

This clonotype was detected ten times or more. The chain links TRBV6-5 to TRBJ1-1, with a tentative D call TRBD1 (6 bases). The V end lost 2 bases, the J end lost 10 bases, and 14 bases lay between the germline ends. Germline V lookup: CDR1 MNHEY, CDR2 SVGAGI. The CDR3 totals 13 residues. The DNA of the CDR3 is TGTGCCAGCAGTTACCTAGGGAACAGGGCAGCTTTCTTT. Translation: CASSYLGNRAAFF.

Only a few counts were recorded for this clonotype. V is TRBV5-1 and J is TRBJ2-2, with 8 bases aligning to TRBD1. The CDR3 contains 15 residues. Germline loops: CDR1 SGHRS, CDR2 YFSETQ. V dropped 2 bases and J dropped 6; count of bases not matched to a gene: 6. The CDR3 nucleotides are TGCGCCAGCAGCTTTTCAGGGGGCCCAGCCGGGGAGCTGTTTTTT. Translation: CASSFSGGPAGELFF. The entire variable domain, with the rest obtained from reference TRBV5-1 and TRBJ2-2, is as follows: KAGVTQTPRYLIKTRGQQVTLSCSPISGHRSVSWYQQTPGQGLQFLFEYFSETQRNKGNFPGRFSGRQFSNSRSEMNVSTLELGDSALYLCASSFSGGPAGELFFGEGSRLTVL.

As DNA, the CDR3 is TGTGCCAGCTCACCACCTAACGTAGGACGGAGTTTCACAGATACGCAGTATTTT. Protein sequence: CASSPPNVGRSFTDTQYF. The chain carries TRBV18 and TRBJ2-3; D gene unclear. This CDR3 has 18 residues. CDR1 and CDR2 (germline): KGHSH, LQKENI. Deletions cut 0 bases from V and 2 bases from J, with 18 bases between.

This clonotype was detected only a few times. The chain recombines TRBV29-1 with TRBJ2-1, with 10 bases aligning to TRBD2. CDR3 length equals 16 residues. Germline lookup yields CDR1 SQVTM and CDR2 ANQGSEA. J gave up 0 bases and V 6 bases, and 8 bases lay outside the gene matches. DNA of the CDR3: TGCAGCGTCTCGAGCGGGGGGGCTTCCTCCTACAATGAGCAGTTCTTC. It encodes CSVSSGGASSYNEQFF.

A word on this clonotype: Since a much larger clone is just one base distant, this may be a read error. The V call is TRBV10-3, the J call TRBJ1-4; 7 bases map to TRBD1. The CDR3 extends over 13 amino acids. CDR1 is ENHRY and CDR2 is SYGVKD in the germline V gene. CDR3 region: CVTRDSTNEKLFF. CDR3 sequence (DNA): TGTGTCACCCGGGACAGCACAAATGAAAAACTGTTTTTT.

The chain links TRBV7-6 to TRBJ2-5; D might be TRBD1 or TRBD2, each matching 5 bases. CDR1 SGHVS and CDR2 FNYEAQ come from the germline V gene. The CDR3 has 18 amino acids. Between the trimmed V and J ends, which lost 5 bases and 1 base, there was a span of 23 bases. The CDR3 nucleotides read TGTGCCAGCAGCCGGGGACGAGAGGATACGGGGCCCCAAGAGACCCAGTACTTC. Translation gives CASSRGREDTGPQETQYF.

The rearrangement joins TRBV7-2 to TRBJ1-5, with D unclear. Germline-derived CDR1 and CDR2 are SGHTA and FQGNSA. The CDR3 is 15 residues long. V was pared by 5 bases and J by 0 bases, with 11 bases between. CDR3 protein: CASSADGYSNQPQHF. CDR3 bases: TGTGCCAGCAGCGCGGACGGATATAGCAATCAGCCCCAGCATTTT.

The chain combines TRBV19 with TRBJ1-1; 8 bases line up with TRBD1. CDR1 LNHDA and CDR2 SQIVND come from the germline V gene (reference sequence). This CDR3 region has 15 residues. The ends lost 9 bases at V and 0 bases at J; junction bases unmatched: 9. CDR3 coding DNA: TGTGCCAGCCGGACAGGGACGGGAATGAACACTGAAGCTTTCTTT. Its protein is CASRTGTGMNTEAFF.

This clonotype was recorded at least ten times. The genes are TRBV20-1 and TRBJ2-5; D not resolved. The CDR3 spans 15 residues. V lost 3 bases to trimming and J lost 4 bases, with 18 bases between them. CDR1 and CDR2 (germline): DFQATT, SNEGSKA (reference sequence). As DNA, the CDR3 is TGCAGTGCTAGGGCGGCCGGTGGGGTAGGAGAGACCCAGTACTTC. Protein product: CSARAAGGVGETQYF.